The T cell receptor (beta chain) described here comes from a study of CD8 T cells in ankylosing spondylitis. Overall study results and limits: What appeared characteristic of ankylosing spondylitis blood was a TCR beta motif of fewer than ten highly homologous variants. Clones tied to disease were said to be significantly enriched in matched ankylosing spondylitis synovial fluid.

TCRdb re-called the 5' RACE reads through MiXCR, storing one row per CDR3 protein. The sample carries under 950,000 distinct CDR3 sequences, around 20% recorded once. This clonotype has only a few counts. Its cognate antigen is unknown. CDR1 and CDR2 from the germline V gene are DFQATT and SNEGSKA (reference sequence). The CDR3 has 14 amino acids. Deletions cut 6 bases from V and 3 bases from J, with 14 bases between. The V and J genes are TRBV20-1 and TRBJ2-2, with D perhaps TRBD1 (6 bases). Material for sequencing was blood, either unsorted or a sorted T cell fraction (not recorded which). The TCR was taken from a male donor with ankylosing spondylitis. The CDR3 sequence is CSAGAPGDTGELFF. CDR3 bases: TGCAGTGCGGGGGCTCCAGGTGACACCGGGGAGCTGTTTTTT.